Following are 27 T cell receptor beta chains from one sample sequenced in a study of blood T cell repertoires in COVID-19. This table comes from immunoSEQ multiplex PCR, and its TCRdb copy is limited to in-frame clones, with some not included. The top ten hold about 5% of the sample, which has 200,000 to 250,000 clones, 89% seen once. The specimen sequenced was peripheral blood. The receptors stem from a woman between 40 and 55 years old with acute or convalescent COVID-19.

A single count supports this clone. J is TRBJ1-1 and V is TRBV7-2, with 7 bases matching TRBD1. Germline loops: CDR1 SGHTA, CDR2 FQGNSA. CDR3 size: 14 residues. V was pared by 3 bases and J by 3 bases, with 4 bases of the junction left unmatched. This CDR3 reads CASSFTGADTEAFF. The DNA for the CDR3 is TGTGCCAGCAGCTTTACAGGGGCGGACACTGAAGCTTTCTTT.

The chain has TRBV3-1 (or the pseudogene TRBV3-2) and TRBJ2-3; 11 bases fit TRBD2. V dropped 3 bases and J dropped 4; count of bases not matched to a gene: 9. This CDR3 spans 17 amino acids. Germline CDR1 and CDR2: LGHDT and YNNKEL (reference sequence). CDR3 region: CASSQQDLAGGSDTQYF. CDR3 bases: TGTGCCAGCAGCCAGCAAGATTTAGCGGGGGGGTCAGATACGCAGTATTTT.

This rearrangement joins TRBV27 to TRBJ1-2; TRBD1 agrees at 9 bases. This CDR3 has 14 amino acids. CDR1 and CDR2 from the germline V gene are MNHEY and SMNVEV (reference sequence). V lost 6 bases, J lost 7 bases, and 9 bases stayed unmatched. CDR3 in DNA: TGTGCCAGCAGCATCGGGACAGGGTTCGGTGGCTACACCTTC. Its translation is CASSIGTGFGGYTF.

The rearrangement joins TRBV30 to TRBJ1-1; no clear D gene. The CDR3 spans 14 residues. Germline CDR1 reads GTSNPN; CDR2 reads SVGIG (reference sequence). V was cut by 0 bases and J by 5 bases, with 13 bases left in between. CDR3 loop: CAWSVHVAGTEAFF. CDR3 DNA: TGTGCCTGGAGTGTACACGTTGCGGGTACTGAAGCTTTCTTT.

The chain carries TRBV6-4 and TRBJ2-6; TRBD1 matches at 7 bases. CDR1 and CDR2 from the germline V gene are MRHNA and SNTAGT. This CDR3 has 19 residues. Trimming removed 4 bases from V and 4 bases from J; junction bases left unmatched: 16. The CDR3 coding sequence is TGTGCCAGCAGTGCTGCCACAGGGGTAGGATCCTCCGGGGCCAACGTCCTGACTTTC. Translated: CASSAATGVGSSGANVLTF.

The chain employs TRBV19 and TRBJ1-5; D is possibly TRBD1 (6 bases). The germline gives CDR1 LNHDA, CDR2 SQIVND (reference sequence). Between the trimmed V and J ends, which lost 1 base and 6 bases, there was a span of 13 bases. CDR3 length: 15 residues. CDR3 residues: CASSIGGGLGQPQHF. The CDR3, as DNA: TGTGCCAGTAGTATAGGTGGGGGCCTGGGTCAGCCCCAGCATTTT.

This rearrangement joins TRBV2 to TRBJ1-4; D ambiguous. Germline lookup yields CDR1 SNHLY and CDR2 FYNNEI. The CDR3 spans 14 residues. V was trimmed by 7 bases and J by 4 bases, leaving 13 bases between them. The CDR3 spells CASTPGSGNEKLFF. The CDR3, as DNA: TGTGCCAGCACCCCGGGGAGTGGTAATGAAAAACTGTTTTTT.

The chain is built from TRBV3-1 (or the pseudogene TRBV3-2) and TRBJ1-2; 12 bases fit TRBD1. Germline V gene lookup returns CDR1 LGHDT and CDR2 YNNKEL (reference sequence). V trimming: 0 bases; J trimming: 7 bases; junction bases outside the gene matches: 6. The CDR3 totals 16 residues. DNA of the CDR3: TGTGCCAGCAGCCAAGAATTGGGACAGGGGGCAGGTGGCTACACCTTC. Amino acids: CASSQELGQGAGGYTF.

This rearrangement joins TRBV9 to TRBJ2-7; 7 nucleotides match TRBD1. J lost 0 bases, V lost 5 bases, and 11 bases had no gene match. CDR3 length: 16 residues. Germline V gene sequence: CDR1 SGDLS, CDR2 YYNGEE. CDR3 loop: CASRPQGCDSSYEQYV. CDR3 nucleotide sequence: TGTGCCAGCAGACCACAGGGGTGTGATAGCTCCTACGAGCAGTACGTC.

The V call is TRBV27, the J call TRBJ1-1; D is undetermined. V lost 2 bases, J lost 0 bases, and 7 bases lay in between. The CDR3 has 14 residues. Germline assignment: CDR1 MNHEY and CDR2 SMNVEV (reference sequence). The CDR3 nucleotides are TGTGCCAGCAGTTTAGGAGGGATGAACACTGAAGCTTTCTTT. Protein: CASSLGGMNTEAFF.

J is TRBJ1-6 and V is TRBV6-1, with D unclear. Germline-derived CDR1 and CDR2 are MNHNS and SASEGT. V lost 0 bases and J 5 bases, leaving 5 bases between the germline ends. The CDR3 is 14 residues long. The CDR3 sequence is CASSEAADNSPLHF. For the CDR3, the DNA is TGTGCCAGCAGTGAAGCGGCGGATAATTCACCCCTCCACTTT.

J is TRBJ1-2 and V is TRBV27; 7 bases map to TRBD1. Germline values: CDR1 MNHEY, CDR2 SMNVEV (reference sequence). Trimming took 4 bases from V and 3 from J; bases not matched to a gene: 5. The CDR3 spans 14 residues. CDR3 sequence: CASSSGQNYYGYTF. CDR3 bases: TGTGCCAGCAGTTCGGGACAGAACTACTATGGCTACACCTTC.

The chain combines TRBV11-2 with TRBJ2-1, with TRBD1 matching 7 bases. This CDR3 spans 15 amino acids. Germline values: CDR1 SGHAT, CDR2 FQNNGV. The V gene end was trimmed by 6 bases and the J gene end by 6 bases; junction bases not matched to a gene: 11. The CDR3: CASSLGGYPANEQFF. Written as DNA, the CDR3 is TGTGCCAGCAGTCTAGGGGGCTACCCCGCCAATGAGCAGTTCTTC. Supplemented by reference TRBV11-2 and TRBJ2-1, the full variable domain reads EAGVAQSPRYKIIEKRQSVAFWCNPISGHATLYWYQQILGQGPKLLIQFQNNGVVDDSQLPKDRFSAERLKGVDSTLKIQPAKLEDSAVYLCASSLGGYPANEQFFGPGTRLTVL.

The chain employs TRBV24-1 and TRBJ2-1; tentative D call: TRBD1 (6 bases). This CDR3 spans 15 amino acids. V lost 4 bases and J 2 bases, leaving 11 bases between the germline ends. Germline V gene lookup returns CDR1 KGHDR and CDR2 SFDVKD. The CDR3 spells CATSELDSAYNEQFF. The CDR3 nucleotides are TGTGCCACCAGTGAGCTGGACAGTGCCTACAATGAGCAGTTCTTC.

CDR3 protein: CASSQIPDTQYF. DNA of the CDR3: TGTGCCAGCAGCCAAATTCCGGATACGCAGTATTTT. The rearrangement uses TRBV3-1 (or the pseudogene TRBV3-2) and TRBJ2-3; no definite D call. CDR1 LGHDT and CDR2 YNNKEL come from the germline V gene (reference sequence). The CDR3 totals 12 residues. Trimming took off 2 bases at V and 6 bases at J, with 6 bases between the two ends.

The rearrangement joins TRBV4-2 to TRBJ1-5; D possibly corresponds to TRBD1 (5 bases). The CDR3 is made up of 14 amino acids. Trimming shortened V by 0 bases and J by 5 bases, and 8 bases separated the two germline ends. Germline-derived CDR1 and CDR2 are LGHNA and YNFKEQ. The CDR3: CASSQEGEDQPQHF. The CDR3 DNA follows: TGTGCCAGCAGCCAAGAAGGGGAAGATCAGCCCCAGCATTTT.

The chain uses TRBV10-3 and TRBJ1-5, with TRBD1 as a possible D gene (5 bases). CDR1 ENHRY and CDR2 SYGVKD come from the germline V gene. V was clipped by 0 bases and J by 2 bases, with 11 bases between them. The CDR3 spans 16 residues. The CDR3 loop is CAISESGGSGNQPQHF. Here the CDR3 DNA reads TGTGCCATCAGTGAGTCCGGGGGGTCTGGCAATCAGCCCCAGCATTTT.

CDR3: CAWSKGHYNQPQHF. The CDR3, as DNA: TGTGCCTGGAGTAAGGGGCACTACAATCAGCCCCAGCATTTT. This chain uses TRBV30 with TRBJ1-5; D is possibly TRBD1 (5 bases). CDR3 size: 14 residues. V dropped 2 bases and J dropped 3 bases, with 11 bases sitting between them. Germline CDR1 is GTSNPN and CDR2 is SVGIG (reference sequence).

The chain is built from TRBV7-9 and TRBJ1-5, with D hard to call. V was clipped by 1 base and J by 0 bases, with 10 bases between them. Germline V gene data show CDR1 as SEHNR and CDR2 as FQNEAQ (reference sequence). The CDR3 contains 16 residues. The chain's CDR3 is CASSLVRGNSNQPQHF. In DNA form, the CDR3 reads TGTGCCAGCAGCTTAGTTCGGGGAAATAGCAATCAGCCCCAGCATTTT.

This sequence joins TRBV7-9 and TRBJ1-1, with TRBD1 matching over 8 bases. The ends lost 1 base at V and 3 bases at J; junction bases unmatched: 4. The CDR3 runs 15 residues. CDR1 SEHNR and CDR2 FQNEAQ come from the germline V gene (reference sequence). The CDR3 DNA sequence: TGTGCCAGCAGCTTAGATCAGGGGGCGTACACTGAAGCTTTCTTT. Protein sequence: CASSLDQGAYTEAFF.

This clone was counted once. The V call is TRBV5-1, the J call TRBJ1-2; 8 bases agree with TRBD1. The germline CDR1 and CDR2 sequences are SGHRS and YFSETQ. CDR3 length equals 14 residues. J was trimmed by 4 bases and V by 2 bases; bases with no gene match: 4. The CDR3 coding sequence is TGCGCCAGCAGCTTAGACAGGGGCATCTATGGCTACACCTTC. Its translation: CASSLDRGIYGYTF.

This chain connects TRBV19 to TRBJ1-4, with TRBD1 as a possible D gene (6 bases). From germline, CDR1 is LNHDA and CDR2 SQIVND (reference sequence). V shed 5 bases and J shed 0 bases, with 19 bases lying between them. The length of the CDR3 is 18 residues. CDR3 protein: CASSPAWAGATTNEKLFF. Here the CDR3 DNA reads TGTGCCAGTAGTCCGGCGTGGGCAGGGGCCACAACTAATGAAAAACTGTTTTTT.

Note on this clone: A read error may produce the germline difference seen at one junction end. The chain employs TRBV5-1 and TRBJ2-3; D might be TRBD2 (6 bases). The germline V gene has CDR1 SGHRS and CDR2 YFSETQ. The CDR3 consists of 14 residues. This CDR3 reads CAISVPGGTDTQYF. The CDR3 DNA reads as TGCGCCATCAGCGTCCCGGGAGGCACAGATACGCAGTATTTT.

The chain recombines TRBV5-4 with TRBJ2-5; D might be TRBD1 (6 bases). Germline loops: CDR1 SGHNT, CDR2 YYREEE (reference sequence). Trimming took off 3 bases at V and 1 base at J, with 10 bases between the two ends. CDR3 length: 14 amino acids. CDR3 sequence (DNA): TGTGCCAGCAGCTCGGGGACAATCCAAGAGACCCAGTACTTC. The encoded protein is CASSSGTIQETQYF.

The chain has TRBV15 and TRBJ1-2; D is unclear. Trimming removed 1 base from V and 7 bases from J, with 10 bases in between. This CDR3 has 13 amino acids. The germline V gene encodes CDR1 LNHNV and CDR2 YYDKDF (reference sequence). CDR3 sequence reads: CATSRAPRSGYTF. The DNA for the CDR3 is TGTGCCACCAGCAGAGCCCCCCGGAGTGGCTACACCTTC. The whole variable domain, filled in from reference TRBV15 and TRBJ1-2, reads DAMVIQNPRYQVTQFGKPVTLSCSQTLNHNVMYWYQQKSSQAPKLLFHYYDKDFNNEADTPDNFQSRRPNTSFCFLDIRSPGLGDTAMYLCATSRAPRSGYTFGSGTRLTVV.

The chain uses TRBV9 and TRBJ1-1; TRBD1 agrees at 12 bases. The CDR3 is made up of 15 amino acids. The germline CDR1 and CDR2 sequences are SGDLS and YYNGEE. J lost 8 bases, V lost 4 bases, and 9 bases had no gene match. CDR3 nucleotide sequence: TGTGCCAGCAGCCCTGGGACAGGGGGCTGGCTGGAAGCTTTCTTT. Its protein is CASSPGTGGWLEAFF. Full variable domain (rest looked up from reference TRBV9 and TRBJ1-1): DSGVTQTPKHLITATGQRVTLRCSPRSGDLSVYWYQQSLDQGLQFLIQYYNGEERAKGNILERFSAQQFPDLHSELNLSSLELGDSALYFCASSPGTGGWLEAFFGQGTRLTVV.

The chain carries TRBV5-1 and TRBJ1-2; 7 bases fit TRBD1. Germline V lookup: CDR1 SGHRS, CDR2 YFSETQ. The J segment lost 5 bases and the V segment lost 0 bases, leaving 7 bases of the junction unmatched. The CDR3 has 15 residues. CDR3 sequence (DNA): TGCGCCAGCAGCTTGGGCCAGGGGGTTGGGTATGGCTACACCTTC. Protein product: CASSLGQGVGYGYTF. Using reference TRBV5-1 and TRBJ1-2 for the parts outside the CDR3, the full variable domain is KAGVTQTPRYLIKTRGQQVTLSCSPISGHRSVSWYQQTPGQGLQFLFEYFSETQRNKGNFPGRFSGRQFSNSRSEMNVSTLELGDSALYLCASSLGQGVGYGYTFGSGTRLTVV.